The 23 T cell receptor beta chains below all came from one sample that was sequenced in a study of regulatory T cells in long-lasting Graves disease. Researchers made TCR beta libraries by using iRepertoire HTBI primers and running Arm-PCR on CDR3 regions. TCRdb reprocessed the multiplex PCR reads with MiXCR, giving one entry per CDR3 protein. The table shows under 300,000 distinct CDR3 sequences, with around 20% occurring only once. Time point specified: newly diagnosed GD, antithyroid drugs for less than 3 months. The TCR library used RNA extracted from PBMCs. The source was peripheral blood mononuclear cells (PBMCs), collected at new diagnosis, from a patient treated with antithyroid drugs. All receptors come from a female donor with Graves disease.

Ten or more counts support this clonotype. The chain has TRBV20-1 and TRBJ1-3, with unresolved D. V was cut by 0 bases and J by 0 bases, with 6 bases left in between. The germline V gene has CDR1 DFQATT and CDR2 SNEGSKA (reference sequence). The CDR3 runs to 14 residues. For the CDR3, the DNA is TGCAGTGCTAGAGATTACATCTCTGGAAACACCATATATTTT. Translated, it gives CSARDYISGNTIYF.

In its sample, this clonotype was seen many times. V usage is TRBV7-3 and J usage is TRBJ2-5; D might be TRBD2 (6 bases). The CDR3 spans 16 residues. Germline V lookup: CDR1 SGHTA, CDR2 FQGTGA. The V and J ends lost 5 bases and 4 bases respectively, with 20 bases between them. CDR3 in amino acids: CASSPRRVRGGETQYF. The CDR3 nucleotides read TGTGCCAGCAGCCCCCGGAGGGTCCGCGGAGGAGAGACCCAGTACTTC. Filled out from reference TRBV7-3 and TRBJ2-5, the complete variable domain reads GAGVSQTPSNKVTEKGKYVELRCDPISGHTALYWYRQSLGQGPEFLIYFQGTGAADDSGLPNDRFFAVRPEGSVSTLKIQRTERGDSAVYLCASSPRRVRGGETQYFGPGTRLLVL.

This clonotype showed up many times. The V gene is TRBV10-2, the J gene TRBJ2-7; tentative D call: TRBD2 (5 bases). There are 13 residues in the CDR3. V lost 6 bases to trimming and J lost 3 bases, with 12 bases between them. Germline loops: CDR1 WSHSY, CDR2 SAAADI. DNA for the CDR3: TGCGCCAGCAGCGACTACTCCTACTACGAGCAGTACTTC. It codes for CASSDYSYYEQYF.

About this clonotype itself: A read error likely explains this, since a far larger clone differs by one base. The J gene is TRBJ2-1, the V gene TRBV6-1; tentative D call: TRBD2 (6 bases). The germline gives CDR1 MNHNS, CDR2 SASEGT. The V and J ends lost 6 bases and 3 bases respectively, with 12 bases between them. The CDR3 runs to 14 residues. The CDR3 loop is CASSMEGRYNEQFF. In nucleotides, the CDR3 is TGTGCCAGCAGCATGGAGGGGCGCTACAATGAGCAGTTCTTC.

Remarks on this clonotype: It differs at one base from a far larger clone, so likely a read error. The chain combines TRBV2 with TRBJ2-5; D may correspond to TRBD1 or TRBD2 (6 bases each). The V gene's germline CDR1 is SNHLY and CDR2 FYNNEI. CDR3 length: 15 amino acids. In nucleotides, the CDR3 is TGTGCCAGCTCTCGAGGGGGGAGGACCCAAGAGACCCAGCACTTC. Its translation is CASSRGGRTQETQHF. Together with reference TRBV2 and TRBJ2-5, the CDR3 gives the full variable domain: EPEVTQTPSHQVTQMGQEVILRCVPISNHLYFYWYRQILGQKVEFLVSFYNNEISEKSEIFDDQFSVERPDGSNFTLKIRSTKLEDSAMYFCASSRGGRTQETQHFGPGTRLLVL.

This clonotype was recorded a few times. CDR3 sequence (DNA): TGCAGCGTCGGGCGGACCTACAATGAGCAGTTCTTC. Translated: CSVGRTYNEQFF. The chain is built from TRBV29-1 and TRBJ2-1; unclear D gene. CDR1 is SQVTM and CDR2 is ANQGSEA in the germline V gene. The CDR3 totals 12 residues. The V end lost 6 bases, the J end lost 2 bases, and 8 bases lay between the germline ends.

This clonotype was counted ten times or more. The rearrangement links TRBV2 to TRBJ1-3, with D unclear. This CDR3 is 16 amino acids long. Germline V gene sequence: CDR1 SNHLY, CDR2 FYNNEI. With 1 base removed from V and 1 base from J, the gap between germline ends came to 11 bases. The CDR3: CASSEVALRSGNTIYF. For the CDR3, the DNA is TGTGCCAGCAGTGAAGTTGCCTTACGGTCTGGAAACACCATATATTTT.

This clonotype was seen repeatedly, ten times or more. The chain combines TRBV20-1 with TRBJ2-2, with 7 bases aligning to TRBD1. The CDR3 spans 14 residues. Germline V lookup: CDR1 DFQATT, CDR2 SNEGSKA (reference sequence). V was pared by 2 bases and J by 8 bases, with 8 bases of the junction left unmatched. This CDR3 is CSARRQGTRGELFF. CDR3 coding DNA: TGCAGTGCTAGACGACAGGGAACCAGGGGGGAGCTGTTTTTT.

The gene calls are TRBV5-1 and TRBJ2-5; D not certain. Trimming removed 5 bases from V and 4 bases from J, with 12 bases in between. The CDR3 runs to 13 residues. Germline CDR1 is SGHRS and CDR2 is YFSETQ. CDR3 nucleotides: TGCGCCAGCAGGCGTAGGGATGTAGAGACCCAGTACTTC. This translates into CASRRRDVETQYF.

To note about this clonotype: With only one base between it and a far larger clone, this is likely a read error. The conserved phenylalanine or tryptophan normally closing the CDR3 is absent here, so this likely arose from a read error. The rearrangement links TRBV7-3 to TRBJ2-5; D is unclear. The V gene's germline CDR1 is SGHTA and CDR2 FQGTGA. This CDR3 region has 13 residues. V was cut by 5 bases and J by 5 bases, with 12 bases left in between. The CDR3 loop is CASSAILVETQYS. DNA for the CDR3: TGTGCCAGCAGCGCCATTCTAGTGGAGACCCAGTACTCC.

In its sample, this clonotype was seen a few times. This chain links TRBV4-1 with TRBJ1-1; 8 nucleotides align to TRBD1. CDR1 is MGHRA, CDR2 YSYEKL, per germline. This CDR3 is built from 17 residues. V lost 5 bases to trimming and J lost 4 bases; unmatched junction nucleotides: 15. CDR3: CASSFRQGADRGTEAFF. The DNA of the CDR3 is TGCGCCAGCAGCTTCCGGCAGGGGGCGGATCGGGGCACTGAAGCTTTCTTT.

This clonotype was observed at least ten times. J is TRBJ2-3 and V is TRBV6-1, with 11 bases matching TRBD2. CDR1 and CDR2 (germline): MNHNS, SASEGT. CDR3 size: 15 residues. Trimming cost V 6 bases and J 6 bases; bases outside gene matches: 8. The CDR3 sequence: CASRTSGAGADTQYF. DNA for the CDR3: TGTGCCAGCAGGACTAGCGGGGCTGGTGCGGATACGCAGTATTTT.

This clonotype was detected many times. The chain is built from TRBV2 and TRBJ2-1, with TRBD2 identical over 8 bases. V lost 5 bases, J lost 6 bases, and 3 bases stayed unmatched. The CDR3 is 13 amino acids. Germline V lookup: CDR1 SNHLY, CDR2 FYNNEI. CDR3 amino acids: CASSRGGLNEQFF. As DNA, the CDR3 is TGTGCCAGCAGTCGCGGGGGGCTCAATGAGCAGTTCTTC. The full variable domain, with the rest looked up from reference TRBV2 and TRBJ2-1, is EPEVTQTPSHQVTQMGQEVILRCVPISNHLYFYWYRQILGQKVEFLVSFYNNEISEKSEIFDDQFSVERPDGSNFTLKIRSTKLEDSAMYFCASSRGGLNEQFFGPGTRLTVL.

The chain couples TRBV11-2 to TRBJ2-3, with D perhaps TRBD1 (6 bases). The CDR3 runs 18 residues. Germline-derived CDR1 and CDR2 are SGHAT and FQNNGV. Trimming stripped 4 bases from V and 0 bases from J, with 20 bases between. CDR3 sequence: CASSSSTTGTPSTDTQYF. CDR3 DNA: TGTGCCAGCAGCTCCAGTACTACAGGGACCCCTAGCACAGATACGCAGTATTTT.

In its sample, this clonotype was seen many times. The chain uses TRBV12-3 or TRBV12-4 and TRBJ1-4; D possibly corresponds to TRBD1 (6 bases). V was shortened by 4 bases and J by 7 bases, with 16 bases between the two germline ends. This CDR3 has 15 amino acids. The CDR3: CASSSRGQISEKLFF. CDR3 sequence (DNA): TGTGCCAGCAGTTCTCGGGGACAAATAAGTGAAAAACTGTTTTTT.

This clonotype was found many times. The CDR3 DNA follows: TGTGCCAGCAGTTACTCGGGCCCAGGCATCTACGAGCAGTACTTC. Residues: CASSYSGPGIYEQYF. This chain joins TRBV6-2 or TRBV6-3 and TRBJ2-7; D uncertain. Germline-derived CDR1 and CDR2 are MNHEY and SVGEGT. CDR3 length: 15 amino acids. The V and J ends lost 0 bases and 3 bases respectively, with 12 bases between them.

This clonotype has at least ten counts. Written as DNA, the CDR3 is TGTGCCATCAGTGATCAATGGGGCGTCGGGAAGAACACCGGGGAGCTGTTTTTT. Translation gives CAISDQWGVGKNTGELFF. The genes are TRBV10-3 and TRBJ2-2; D possibly matches TRBD1 or TRBD2 (5 bases each). The length of the CDR3 is 18 residues. V was cut by 3 bases and J by 1 base, with 18 bases left in between. CDR1 is ENHRY and CDR2 is SYGVKD in the germline V gene.

A note on this clonotype: A much larger clonotype is one base distant, so this may be a read error. The V call is TRBV5-4, the J call TRBJ1-1; D not certain. The germline V gene encodes CDR1 SGHNT and CDR2 YYREEE (reference sequence). The CDR3 length is 13 residues. The CDR3 sequence: CVSSLDYMAEAFF. CDR3 sequence (DNA): TGTGTCAGCAGCTTGGACTACATGGCTGAAGCTTTCTTT.

This clonotype has only a few counts. The chain is built from TRBV30 and TRBJ2-3; D is perhaps TRBD2 (6 bases). This CDR3 is built from 19 residues. CDR1 and CDR2 from the germline V gene are GTSNPN and SVGIG (reference sequence). Trimming removed 1 base from V and 0 bases from J, with 23 bases in between. In DNA, the CDR3 is TGTGCCTGGAGTGGATTTAGCGGTCTATACTTCACTAGCACAGATACGCAGTATTTT. Translation gives CAWSGFSGLYFTSTDTQYF.

This clonotype was observed at least ten times. The chain has TRBV11-2 and TRBJ2-5, with no clear D. The V end was cut by 1 base, the J end by 6 bases, with 18 bases between. Germline V CDR1 and CDR2: SGHAT, FQNNGV. The CDR3 runs 16 residues. The chain's CDR3 is CASSLGVDLIKQTQYF. The CDR3, as DNA: TGTGCCAGCAGCTTAGGGGTGGATTTAATTAAGCAGACCCAGTACTTC.

This clonotype showed up many times. The gene calls are TRBV6-1 and TRBJ1-1; a possible D gene is TRBD1 (5 bases). This CDR3 comprises 13 residues. The V end was cut by 6 bases, the J end by 1 base, with 9 bases between. Germline CDR1 MNHNS, CDR2 SASEGT. The CDR3 protein is CASSHGQNTEAFF. The CDR3 coding sequence is TGTGCCAGCAGCCACGGACAGAACACTGAAGCTTTCTTT.

This clonotype came up many times. The rearrangement links TRBV7-9 to TRBJ2-7; 8 bases match TRBD2. Trimming removed 5 bases from V and 3 bases from J; junction bases left unmatched: 6. Germline CDR1 reads SEHNR; CDR2 reads FQNEAQ (reference sequence). There are 14 residues in the CDR3. The CDR3 nucleotides are TGTGCCAGCAGCGGAGTGAGCGGGAGCTACGAGCAGTACTTC. This translates into CASSGVSGSYEQYF.

This clonotype was observed at least ten times. The rearrangement uses TRBV11-2 and TRBJ2-1, with D hard to call. Looked up from germline, CDR1 is SGHAT and CDR2 is FQNNGV. Trimming removed 8 bases from V and 8 bases from J, with 16 bases in between. This CDR3 has 13 amino acids. CDR3 coding DNA: TGTGCCAGCGAAGGTAGGGCCCAGGATGAGCAGTTCTTC. This translates into CASEGRAQDEQFF.